The entry below gives a single T cell receptor beta chain sequence along with its context. As yet, its antigen is unknown. This sample stems from a study of vaccination effects on CD4 cells after COVID-19. General observations from the study: The authors studied few convalescent patients and collected no early post-infection timepoints. In healthy vaccinees, only 1 of 255 vaccine-induced clones cross-reacted with common cold coronaviruses.

Repertoires were generated with immunoSEQ multiplex PCR, while TCRdb's copy carries only in-frame clones and drops some. The sample shows about 76,000 clones, approximately 71% of them seen only once. Culture proceeded for more than nine days, and CD4+ T cells were then isolated. Half-medium changes using IL-2 medium occurred on days 3 and 7. CDR3 length equals 19 residues. The trim removed 4 bases at V and 7 bases at J, leaving 13 bases unmatched. Germline lookup yields CDR1 KGHDR and CDR2 SFDVKD. The receptor comes from a human donor who received a COVID-19 vaccine. The material sequenced was CD4+ T cells from PBMCs cultured without peptide, taken before COVID-19 vaccination. This chain links TRBV24-1 with TRBJ2-1; 15 bases agree with TRBD2. CDR3 residues: CATSDPTPGLAGGWNEQFF. Written as DNA, the CDR3 is TGTGCCACCAGTGACCCCACGCCCGGACTAGCGGGGGGGTGGAATGAGCAGTTCTTC.